This T cell receptor (beta chain) appears in the sequencing data of a study of T cells after yellow fever vaccination. Notes on this clonotype: Antigen specificity is unknown.

Whole-study findings and limits: Within FACS-sorted repertoires, abundant clonotypes contaminating from the bulk population could be present.

TCR cDNA, made by 5'RACE template switching, carried an added universal primer site and UMIs. MiXCR, run by TCRdb on the 5' RACE reads, gives a single entry per CDR3 protein. The table shows some 200,000 distinct CDR3 sequences, with 9.5% to 11% occurring only once. Trimming cost V 1 base and J 1 base; bases outside gene matches: 3. Germline V lookup: CDR1 SGHNT, CDR2 YYREEE (reference sequence). CDR3 length: 16 amino acids. This TCR came from a man younger than 35 who received the YFV17D yellow fever vaccine. Source: CD8+ T cells sorted from PBMCs, taken 15 days after the yellow fever booster vaccination. The rearrangement uses TRBV5-4 and TRBJ2-2; the match to TRBD2 covers 8 bases. In nucleotides, the CDR3 is TGTGCCAGCAGCTTGAGCGCGGGGGGGAACACCGGGGAGCTGTTTTTT. Protein product: CASSLSAGGNTGELFF.